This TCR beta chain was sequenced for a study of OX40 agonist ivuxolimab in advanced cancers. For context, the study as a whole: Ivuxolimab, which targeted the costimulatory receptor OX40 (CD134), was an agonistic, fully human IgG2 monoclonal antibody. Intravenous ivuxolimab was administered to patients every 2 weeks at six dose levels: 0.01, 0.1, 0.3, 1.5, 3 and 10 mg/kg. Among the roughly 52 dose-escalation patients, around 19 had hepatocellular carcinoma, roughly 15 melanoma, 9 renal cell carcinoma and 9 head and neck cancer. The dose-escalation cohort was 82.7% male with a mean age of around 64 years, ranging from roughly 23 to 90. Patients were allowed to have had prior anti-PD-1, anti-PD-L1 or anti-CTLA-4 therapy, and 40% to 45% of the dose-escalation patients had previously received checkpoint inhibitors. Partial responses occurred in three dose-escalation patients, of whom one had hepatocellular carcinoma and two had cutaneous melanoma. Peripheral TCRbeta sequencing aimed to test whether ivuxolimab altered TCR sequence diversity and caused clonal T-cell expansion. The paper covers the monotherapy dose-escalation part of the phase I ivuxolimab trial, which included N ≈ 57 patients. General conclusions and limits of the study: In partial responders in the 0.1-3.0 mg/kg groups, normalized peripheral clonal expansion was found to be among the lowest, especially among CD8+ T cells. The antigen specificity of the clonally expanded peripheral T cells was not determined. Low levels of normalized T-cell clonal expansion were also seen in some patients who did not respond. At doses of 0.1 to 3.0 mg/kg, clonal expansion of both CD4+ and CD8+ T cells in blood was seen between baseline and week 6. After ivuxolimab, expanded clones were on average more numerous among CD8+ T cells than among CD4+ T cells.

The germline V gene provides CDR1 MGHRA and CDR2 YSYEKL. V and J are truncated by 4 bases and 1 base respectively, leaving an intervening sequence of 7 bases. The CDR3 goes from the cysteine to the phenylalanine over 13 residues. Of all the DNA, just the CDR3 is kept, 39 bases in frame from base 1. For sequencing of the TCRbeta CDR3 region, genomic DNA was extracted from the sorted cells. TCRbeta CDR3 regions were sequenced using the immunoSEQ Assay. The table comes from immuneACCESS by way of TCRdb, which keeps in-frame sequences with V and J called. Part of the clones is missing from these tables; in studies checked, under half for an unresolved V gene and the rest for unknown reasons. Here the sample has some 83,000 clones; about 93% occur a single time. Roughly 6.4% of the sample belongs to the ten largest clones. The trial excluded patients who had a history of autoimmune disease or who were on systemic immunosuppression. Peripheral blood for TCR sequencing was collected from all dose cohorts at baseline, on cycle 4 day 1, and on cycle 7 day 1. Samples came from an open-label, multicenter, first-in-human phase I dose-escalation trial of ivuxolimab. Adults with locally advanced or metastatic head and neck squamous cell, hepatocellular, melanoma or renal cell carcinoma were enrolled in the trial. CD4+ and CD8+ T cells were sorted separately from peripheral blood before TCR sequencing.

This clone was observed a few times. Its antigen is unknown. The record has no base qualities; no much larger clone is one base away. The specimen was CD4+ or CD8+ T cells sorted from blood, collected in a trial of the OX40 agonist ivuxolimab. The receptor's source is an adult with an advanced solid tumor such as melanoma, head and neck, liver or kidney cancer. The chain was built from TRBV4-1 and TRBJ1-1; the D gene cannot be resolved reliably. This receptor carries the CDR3 CASSPPGNTEAFF. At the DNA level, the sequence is TGCGCCAGCAGCCCACCAGGGAACACTGAAGCTTTCTTT.